This paragraph covers one T cell receptor beta chain sequence. Germline V gene sequence: CDR1 SGHTA, CDR2 FQGTGA. This CDR3 has 14 residues. V dropped 5 bases and J dropped 6 bases, with 14 bases sitting between them. This record belongs to a study of T cell responses to AZD1222 COVID-19 vaccine. Libraries were prepared by immunoSEQ multiplex PCR; TCRdb keeps only in-frame clonotypes and omits some of them. This sample yields over 95,000 clones, of which approximately 88% are seen a single time; 2.8% belongs to the top ten. The sample in question was peripheral blood, obtained on day 0 of AZD1222 vaccination. This TCR was recovered from an adult in good health. V is TRBV7-3 and J is TRBJ2-1; D unclear. This CDR3 is CASSPAYPGNEQFF. CDR3 in DNA: TGTGCCAGCAGCCCGGCCTACCCGGGCAATGAGCAGTTCTTC.